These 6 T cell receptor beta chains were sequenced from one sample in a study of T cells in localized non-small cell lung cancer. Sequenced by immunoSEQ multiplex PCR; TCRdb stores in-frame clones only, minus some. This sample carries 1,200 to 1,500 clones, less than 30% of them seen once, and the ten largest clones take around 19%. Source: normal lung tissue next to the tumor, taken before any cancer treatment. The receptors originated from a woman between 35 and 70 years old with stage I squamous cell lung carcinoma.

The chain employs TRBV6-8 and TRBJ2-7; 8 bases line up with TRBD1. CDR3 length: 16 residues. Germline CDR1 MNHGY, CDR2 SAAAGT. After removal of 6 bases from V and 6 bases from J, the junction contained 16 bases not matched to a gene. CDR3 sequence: CASSFLRTGSGREQYF. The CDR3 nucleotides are TGTGCCAGCAGCTTCCTCCGGACAGGGTCGGGGCGCGAGCAGTACTTC.

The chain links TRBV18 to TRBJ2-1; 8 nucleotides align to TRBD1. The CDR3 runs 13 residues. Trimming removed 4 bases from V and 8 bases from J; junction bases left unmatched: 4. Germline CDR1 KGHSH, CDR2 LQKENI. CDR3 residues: CASSRDRPDEQFF. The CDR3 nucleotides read TGTGCCAGCTCACGGGACAGGCCGGATGAGCAGTTCTTC. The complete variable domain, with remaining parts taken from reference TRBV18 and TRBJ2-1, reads NAGVMQNPRHLVRRRGQEARLRCSPMKGHSHVYWYRQLPEEGLKFMVYLQKENIIDESGMPKERFSAEFPKEGPSILRIQQVVRGDSAAYFCASSRDRPDEQFFGPGTRLTVL.

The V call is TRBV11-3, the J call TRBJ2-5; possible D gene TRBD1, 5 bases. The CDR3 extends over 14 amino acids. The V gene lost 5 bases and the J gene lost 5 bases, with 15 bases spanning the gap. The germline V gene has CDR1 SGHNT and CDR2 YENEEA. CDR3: CASSPRQGSETQYF. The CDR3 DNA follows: TGTGCCAGCAGCCCCAGGCAGGGATCGGAGACCCAGTACTTC.

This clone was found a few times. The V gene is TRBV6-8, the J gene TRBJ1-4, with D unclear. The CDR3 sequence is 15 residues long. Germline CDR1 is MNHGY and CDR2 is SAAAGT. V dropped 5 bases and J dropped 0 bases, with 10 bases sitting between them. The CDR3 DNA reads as TGTGCCAGCAGTGGAGGGCCTCCAACTAATGAAAAACTGTTTTTT. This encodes CASSGGPPTNEKLFF.

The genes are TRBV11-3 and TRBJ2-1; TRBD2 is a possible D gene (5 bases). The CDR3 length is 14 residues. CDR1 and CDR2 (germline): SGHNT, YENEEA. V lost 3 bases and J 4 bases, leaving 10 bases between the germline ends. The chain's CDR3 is CASSFPGIYNEQFF. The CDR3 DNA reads TGTGCCAGCAGCTTTCCGGGGATATACAATGAGCAGTTCTTC.

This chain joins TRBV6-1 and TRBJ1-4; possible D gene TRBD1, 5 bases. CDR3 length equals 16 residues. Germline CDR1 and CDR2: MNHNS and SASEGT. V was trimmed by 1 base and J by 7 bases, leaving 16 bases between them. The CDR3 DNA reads TGTGCCAGCAGTGAAGGGTACGGGTGGAGGGGTGAAAAACTGTTTTTT. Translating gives CASSEGYGWRGEKLFF.